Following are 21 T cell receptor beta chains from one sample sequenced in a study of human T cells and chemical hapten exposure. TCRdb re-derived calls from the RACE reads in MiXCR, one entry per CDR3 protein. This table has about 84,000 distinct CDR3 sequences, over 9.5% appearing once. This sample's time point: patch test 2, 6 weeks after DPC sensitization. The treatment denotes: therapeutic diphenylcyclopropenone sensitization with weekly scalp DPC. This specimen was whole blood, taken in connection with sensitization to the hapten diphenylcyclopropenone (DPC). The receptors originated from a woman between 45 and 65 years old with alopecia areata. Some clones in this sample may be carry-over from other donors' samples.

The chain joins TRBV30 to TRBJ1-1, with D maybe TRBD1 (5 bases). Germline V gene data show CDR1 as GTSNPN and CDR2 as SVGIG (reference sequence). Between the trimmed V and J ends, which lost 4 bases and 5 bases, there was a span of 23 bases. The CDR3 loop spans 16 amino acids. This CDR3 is CAWNTKGTAGRTEAFF. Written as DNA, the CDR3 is TGTGCCTGGAATACTAAGGGGACCGCAGGGCGGACTGAAGCTTTCTTT.

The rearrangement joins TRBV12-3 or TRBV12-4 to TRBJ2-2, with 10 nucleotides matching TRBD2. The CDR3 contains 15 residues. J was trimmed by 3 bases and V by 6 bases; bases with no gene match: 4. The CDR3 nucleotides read TGTGCCAGCAGCCTACTAGCGGGATACACCGGGGAGCTGTTTTTT. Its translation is CASSLLAGYTGELFF.

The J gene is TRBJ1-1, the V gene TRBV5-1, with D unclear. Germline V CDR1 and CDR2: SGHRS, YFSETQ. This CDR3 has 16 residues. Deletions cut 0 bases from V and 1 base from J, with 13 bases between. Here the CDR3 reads CASSLGHRTQNTEAFF. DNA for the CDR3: TGCGCCAGCAGCTTGGGTCATAGGACGCAGAACACTGAAGCTTTCTTT.

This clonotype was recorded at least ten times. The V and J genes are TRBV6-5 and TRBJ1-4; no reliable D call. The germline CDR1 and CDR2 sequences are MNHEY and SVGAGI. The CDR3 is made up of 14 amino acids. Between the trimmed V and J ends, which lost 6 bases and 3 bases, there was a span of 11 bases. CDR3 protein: CASSPGGSNEKLFF. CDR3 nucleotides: TGTGCCAGCAGCCCCGGAGGGTCTAATGAAAAACTGTTTTTT.

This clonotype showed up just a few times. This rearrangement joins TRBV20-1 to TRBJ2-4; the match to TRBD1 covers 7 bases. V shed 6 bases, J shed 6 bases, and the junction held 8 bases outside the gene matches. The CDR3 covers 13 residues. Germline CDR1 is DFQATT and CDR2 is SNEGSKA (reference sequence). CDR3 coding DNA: TGCAGTGCAACCCGGACAGGACGAAACATTCAGTACTTC. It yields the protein CSATRTGRNIQYF.

The CDR3 reads CASSQAGTGFGYTF. The CDR3 nucleotides read TGTGCCAGCAGCCAGGCCGGGACAGGGTTCGGCTACACCTTC. The V gene is TRBV5-5, the J gene TRBJ1-2, with 9 bases identical to TRBD1. Germline loops: CDR1 SGHKS, CDR2 YYEKEE (reference sequence). The V segment lost 4 bases and the J segment 8 bases; nucleotides outside the gene matches: 9. The CDR3 contains 14 residues.

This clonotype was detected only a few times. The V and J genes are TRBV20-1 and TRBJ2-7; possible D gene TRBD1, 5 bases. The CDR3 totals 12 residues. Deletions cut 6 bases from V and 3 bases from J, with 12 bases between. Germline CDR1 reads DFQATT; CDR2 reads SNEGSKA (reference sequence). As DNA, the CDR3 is TGCAGTGCCCCAATCACAGGCTACGAGCAGTACTTC. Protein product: CSAPITGYEQYF.

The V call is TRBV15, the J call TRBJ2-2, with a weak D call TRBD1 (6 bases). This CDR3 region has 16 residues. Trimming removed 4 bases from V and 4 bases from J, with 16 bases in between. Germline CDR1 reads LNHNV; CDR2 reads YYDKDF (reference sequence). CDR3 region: CATSTRGRGSTGELFF. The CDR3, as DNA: TGTGCCACCAGCACCCGGGGCAGGGGTTCCACCGGGGAGCTGTTTTTT.

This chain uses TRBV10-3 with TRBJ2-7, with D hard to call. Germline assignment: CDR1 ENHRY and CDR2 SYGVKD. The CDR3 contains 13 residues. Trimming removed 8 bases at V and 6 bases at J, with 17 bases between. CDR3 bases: TGTGCCATCGGGATAGGGATAAATAGCGAGCAGTACTTC. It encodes CAIGIGINSEQYF.

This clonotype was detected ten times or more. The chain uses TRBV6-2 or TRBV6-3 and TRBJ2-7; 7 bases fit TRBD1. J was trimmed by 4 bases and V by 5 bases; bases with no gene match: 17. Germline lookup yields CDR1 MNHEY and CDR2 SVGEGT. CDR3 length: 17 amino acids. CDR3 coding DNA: TGTGCCAGCAGTCTGGACCCTGGGACAGAACTATTGTACGAGCAGTACTTC. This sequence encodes CASSLDPGTELLYEQYF.

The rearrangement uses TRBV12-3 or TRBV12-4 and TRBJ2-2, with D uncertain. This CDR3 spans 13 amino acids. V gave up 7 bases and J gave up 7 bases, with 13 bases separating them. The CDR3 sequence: CASILNRDGELFF. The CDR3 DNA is TGTGCCAGCATCCTCAATAGGGACGGGGAGCTGTTTTTT.

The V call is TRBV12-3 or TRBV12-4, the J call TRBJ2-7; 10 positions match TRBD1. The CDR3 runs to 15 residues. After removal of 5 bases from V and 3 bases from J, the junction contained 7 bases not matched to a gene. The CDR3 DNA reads TGTGCCAGCAGTCATACCGGGACAGGGGTCTACGAGCAGTACTTC. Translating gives CASSHTGTGVYEQYF.

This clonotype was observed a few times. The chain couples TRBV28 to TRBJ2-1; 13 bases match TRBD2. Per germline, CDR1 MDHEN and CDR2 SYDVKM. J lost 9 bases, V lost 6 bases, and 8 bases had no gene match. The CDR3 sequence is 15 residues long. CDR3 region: CASRLLAGGPGEQFF. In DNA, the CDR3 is TGTGCCAGCAGGCTACTAGCGGGAGGGCCGGGTGAGCAGTTCTTC.

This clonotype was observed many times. The CDR3 nucleotides are TGTGCCAGCAGTGGGCTACTACCCCTAGCCAAAAACATTCAGTACTTC. It specifies CASSGLLPLAKNIQYF. The rearrangement uses TRBV28 and TRBJ2-4; no firm D call. The CDR3 is 16 residues long. Trimming cost V 5 bases and J 0 bases, with 14 bases left between them. The germline gives CDR1 MDHEN, CDR2 SYDVKM. The full variable domain, rest sourced from reference TRBV28 and TRBJ2-4, is DVKVTQSSRYLVKRTGEKVFLECVQDMDHENMFWYRQDPGLGLRLIYFSYDVKMKEKGDIPEGYSVSREKKERFSLILESASTNQTSMYLCASSGLLPLAKNIQYFGAGTRLSVL.

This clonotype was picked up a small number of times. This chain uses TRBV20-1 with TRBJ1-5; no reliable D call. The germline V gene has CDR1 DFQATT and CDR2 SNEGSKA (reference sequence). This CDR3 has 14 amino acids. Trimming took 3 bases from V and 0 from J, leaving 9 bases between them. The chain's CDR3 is CSAREINSNQPQHF. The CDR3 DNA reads TGCAGTGCTAGGGAAATCAATAGCAATCAGCCCCAGCATTTT.

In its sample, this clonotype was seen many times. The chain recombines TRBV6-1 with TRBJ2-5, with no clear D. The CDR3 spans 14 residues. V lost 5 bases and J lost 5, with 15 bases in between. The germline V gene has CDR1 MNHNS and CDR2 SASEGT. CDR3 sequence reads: CASSPVGAQETQYF. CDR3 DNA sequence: TGTGCCAGCAGTCCTGTCGGCGCTCAGGAGACCCAGTACTTC.

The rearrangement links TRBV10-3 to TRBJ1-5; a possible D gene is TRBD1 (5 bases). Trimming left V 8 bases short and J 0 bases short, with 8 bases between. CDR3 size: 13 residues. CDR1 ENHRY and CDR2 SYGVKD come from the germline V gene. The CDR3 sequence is CAIGTDSNQPQHF. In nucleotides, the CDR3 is TGTGCCATCGGGACGGATAGCAATCAGCCCCAGCATTTT.

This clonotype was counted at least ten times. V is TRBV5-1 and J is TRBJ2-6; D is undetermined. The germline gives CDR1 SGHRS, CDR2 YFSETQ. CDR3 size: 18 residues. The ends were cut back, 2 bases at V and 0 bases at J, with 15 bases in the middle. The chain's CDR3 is CASSFQKPSLSGANVLTF. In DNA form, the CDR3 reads TGCGCCAGCAGCTTCCAAAAACCCTCCCTCTCTGGGGCCAACGTCCTGACTTTC.

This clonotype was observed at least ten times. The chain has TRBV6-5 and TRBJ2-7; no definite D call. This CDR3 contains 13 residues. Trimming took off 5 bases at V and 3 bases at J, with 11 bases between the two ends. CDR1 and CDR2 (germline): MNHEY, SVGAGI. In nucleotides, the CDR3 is TGTGCCAGCAGTCGGACCTACAACTACGAGCAGTACTTC. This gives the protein CASSRTYNYEQYF.

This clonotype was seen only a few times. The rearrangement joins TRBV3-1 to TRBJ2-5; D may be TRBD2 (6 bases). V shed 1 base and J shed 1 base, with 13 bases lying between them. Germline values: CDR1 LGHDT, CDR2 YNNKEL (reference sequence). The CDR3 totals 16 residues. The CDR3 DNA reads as TGTGCCAGCAGCCAAGGCGGTAGCGGAGCCCAAGAGACCCAGTACTTC. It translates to CASSQGGSGAQETQYF.

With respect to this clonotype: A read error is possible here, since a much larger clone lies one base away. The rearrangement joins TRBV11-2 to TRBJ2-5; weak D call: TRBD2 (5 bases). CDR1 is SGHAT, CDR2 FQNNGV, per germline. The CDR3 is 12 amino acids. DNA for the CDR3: TGTGCCAGCAGCCCGGTCGGGGAGACCCGGTACTTC. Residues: CASSPVGETRYF.